Following are 29 T cell receptor beta chains from one sample sequenced in a study of beta chain features in type 1 diabetes. Findings of the study overall: All four CD4+ subsets from Type 1 diabetes patients carried moderately but significantly shorter TCRB CDR3s.

Antigens of these TCRs are unknown. Reverse transcription of all isolated RNA meant that expressed TCRB transcripts were sequenced. Data came from immunoSEQ multiplex PCR; TCRdb stores just in-frame clones and leaves some out. The sample contains about 120,000 clones, approximately 16% of which appear only once. Sequencing was done on a sample of central memory CD4+ T cells from blood. The receptors originated from a man younger than 40 with type 1 diabetes.

This clone occurred many times. The chain recombines TRBV10-3 with TRBJ1-5, with D unresolved. Germline V gives CDR1 ENHRY, CDR2 SYGVKD. The CDR3 has 14 residues. V was shortened by 2 bases and J by 4 bases, with 9 bases between the two germline ends. CDR3 bases: TGTGCCATCAGTGAGGGGGAGCATAATCAGCCCCAGCATTTT. This translates into CAISEGEHNQPQHF.

The chain recombines TRBV9 with TRBJ2-5; D perhaps matches TRBD1 (6 bases). The V end was cut by 4 bases, the J end by 2 bases, with 18 bases between. The CDR3 runs to 16 residues. Germline-derived CDR1 and CDR2 are SGDLS and YYNGEE. The CDR3 loop is CASSTGTPVGQETQYF. CDR3 DNA: TGTGCCAGCAGCACAGGGACACCGGTGGGGCAAGAGACCCAGTACTTC.

The chain employs TRBV28 and TRBJ2-2, with 8 bases that match TRBD2. The CDR3 spans 17 residues. Germline CDR1 MDHEN, CDR2 SYDVKM. V shed 3 bases and J 6 bases; nucleotides not matched to a gene: 12. The CDR3, as DNA: TGTGCCAGCAGTTTGTCACAGGGACTAGGAGGCCCCGGGGAGCTGTTTTTT. Its protein is CASSLSQGLGGPGELFF.

The chain is built from TRBV9 and TRBJ2-5, with 8 bases lining up with TRBD2. The CDR3 consists of 16 residues. From germline, CDR1 is SGDLS and CDR2 YYNGEE. With V trimmed by 3 bases and J by 2 bases, 9 bases remained unmatched. CDR3 residues: CASSGGLERGQETQYF. CDR3 nucleotide sequence: TGTGCCAGCAGCGGGGGACTGGAGCGGGGGCAAGAGACCCAGTACTTC.

V usage is TRBV9 and J usage is TRBJ2-6, with D possibly matching TRBD1 (5 bases). The CDR3 consists of 15 residues. Trimming took off 4 bases at V and 3 bases at J, with 11 bases between the two ends. CDR1 SGDLS and CDR2 YYNGEE come from the germline V gene. In DNA, the CDR3 is TGTGCCAGCAGCATCGGACAACATGGGGCCAACGTCCTGACTTTC. The encoded protein is CASSIGQHGANVLTF. The variable domain in full, with the rest retrieved from reference TRBV9 and TRBJ2-6, is DSGVTQTPKHLITATGQRVTLRCSPRSGDLSVYWYQQSLDQGLQFLIQYYNGEERAKGNILERFSAQQFPDLHSELNLSSLELGDSALYFCASSIGQHGANVLTFGAGSRLTVL.

This clone came up many times. V is TRBV10-2 and J is TRBJ2-3; TRBD1 agrees at 8 bases. Germline CDR1 WSHSY, CDR2 SAAADI. After removal of 11 bases from V and 1 base from J, the junction contained 5 bases not matched to a gene. The CDR3 contains 13 residues. CDR3 sequence (DNA): TGCGCCGGCGGACAGGGCCGCACAGATACGCAGTATTTT. Translation gives CAGGQGRTDTQYF.

This clone appeared a few times. The chain combines TRBV7-2 with TRBJ2-7, with 7 nucleotides matching TRBD1. This CDR3 has 15 amino acids. The germline V gene has CDR1 SGHTA and CDR2 FQGNSA. V trimming: 4 bases; J trimming: 2 bases; junction bases outside the gene matches: 8. Written as DNA, the CDR3 is TGTGCCAGCAGCTCCCGGGACAGTGAACCCTACGAGCAGTACTTC. This encodes CASSSRDSEPYEQYF. The full variable domain, rest sourced from reference TRBV7-2 and TRBJ2-7, is GAGVSQSPSNKVTEKGKDVELRCDPISGHTALYWYRQSLGQGLEFLIYFQGNSAPDKSGLPSDRFSAERTGGSVSTLTIQRTQQEDSAVYLCASSSRDSEPYEQYFGPGTRLTVT.

This clone was counted between two and nine times. The CDR3 coding sequence is TGTGCCAGCAGTGCCGGGGACAGGGACTATTCACCCCTCCACTTT. Its protein is CASSAGDRDYSPLHF. The chain carries TRBV6-1 and TRBJ1-6; TRBD1 agrees at 9 bases. V trimming: 4 bases; J trimming: 8 bases; junction bases outside the gene matches: 6. The CDR3 loop spans 15 amino acids. Germline values: CDR1 MNHNS, CDR2 SASEGT.

This clone was seen a few times. The chain has TRBV30 and TRBJ1-5; 10 nucleotides match TRBD1. Germline V gene data show CDR1 as GTSNPN and CDR2 as SVGIG (reference sequence). This CDR3 comprises 17 residues. With 1 base clipped from V and 0 bases from J, the junction kept 6 bases outside the gene matches. The CDR3 DNA is TGTGCCTGGAGTGCAGCCGGGACAGGGGTTAGCAATCAGCCCCAGCATTTT. Amino acid sequence: CAWSAAGTGVSNQPQHF.

The chain recombines TRBV14 with TRBJ1-6; no definite D call. CDR3 size: 14 residues. CDR1 and CDR2 (germline): SGHDN, FVKESK. The V end lost 3 bases, the J end lost 9 bases, and 12 bases lay between the germline ends. The CDR3 nucleotides read TGTGCCAGCAGCCAGCGGACGGGGAGTTCACCCCTCCACTTT. Its translation: CASSQRTGSSPLHF.

This clone was counted between two and nine times. The CDR3 nucleotides are TGCGCCAGCAGCCAAGATTACCGGCAGGGCCGGACCCACTTT. Translated, it gives CASSQDYRQGRTHF. V is TRBV4-3 and J is TRBJ1-6; D is perhaps TRBD1 (5 bases). V was clipped by 0 bases and J by 18 bases, with 18 bases between them. The CDR3 is 14 residues long. Germline lookup yields CDR1 LGHNA and CDR2 YSLEER.

The V and J genes are TRBV20-1 and TRBJ2-7; D perhaps matches TRBD1 (5 bases). V was shortened by 4 bases and J by 5 bases, with 9 bases between the two germline ends. CDR3 length equals 11 residues. Looked up from germline, CDR1 is DFQATT and CDR2 is SNEGSKA (reference sequence). CDR3 DNA: TGCAGTGCTACCCAAGGGGACGAGCAGTACTTC. This codes for CSATQGDEQYF.

This clone rates as medium-sized. The genes are TRBV4-1 and TRBJ2-1, with 9 bases aligning to TRBD1. This CDR3 is 12 amino acids long. CDR1 is MGHRA and CDR2 is YSYEKL in the germline V gene. V lost 4 bases to trimming and J lost 14 bases; unmatched junction nucleotides: 6. DNA for the CDR3: TGCGCCAGCAGCCCCGGACAGGGGAAAGAGTTCTTC. Amino acids: CASSPGQGKEFF.

This clone was counted a few times. The chain carries TRBV28 and TRBJ1-5, with D possibly TRBD1 on 6 matching bases. V dropped 3 bases and J dropped 4 bases, with 19 bases sitting between them. Germline V gene sequence: CDR1 MDHEN, CDR2 SYDVKM. The CDR3 spans 17 residues. CDR3 nucleotide sequence: TGTGCCAGCAGTTTCCCCTCCGCGGGGGCAGAGAATCAGCCCCAGCATTTT. It codes for CASSFPSAGAENQPQHF.

The chain employs TRBV7-2 and TRBJ1-5; possibly TRBD1 for D (5 bases). There are 15 residues in the CDR3. Looked up from germline, CDR1 is SGHTA and CDR2 is FQGNSA. V shed 5 bases and J shed 5 bases, with 16 bases lying between them. CDR3 sequence: CASSPDGRVDQPQHF. The DNA for the CDR3 is TGTGCCAGCAGCCCCGACGGCAGGGTAGATCAGCCCCAGCATTTT.

The chain joins TRBV29-1 to TRBJ2-5; tentative D call: TRBD2 (6 bases). Trimming took 8 bases from V and 5 from J, leaving 18 bases between them. Germline V gene sequence: CDR1 SQVTM, CDR2 ANQGSEA. The CDR3 length is 13 residues. The CDR3 sequence is CSTRTTTFETQYF. CDR3 nucleotides: TGCAGCACTAGGACTACCACTTTTGAGACCCAGTACTTC.

The chain recombines TRBV11-3 with TRBJ1-4, with D possibly matching TRBD1 (6 bases). V gave up 8 bases and J gave up 9 bases, with 13 bases separating them. CDR3 length: 12 residues. Germline-derived CDR1 and CDR2 are SGHNT and YENEEA. The CDR3 spells CASETGPKKLFF. The CDR3 DNA reads as TGTGCCAGCGAGACAGGCCCTAAAAAACTGTTTTTT. Full variable domain (rest looked up from reference TRBV11-3 and TRBJ1-4): EAGVVQSPRYKIIEKKQPVAFWCNPISGHNTLYWYLQNLGQGPELLIRYENEEAVDDSQLPKDRFSAERLKGVDSTLKIQPAELGDSAVYLCASETGPKKLFFGSGTQLSVL.

Regarding this clone: This specimen includes other DNA sequences encoding the same CDR3. V usage is TRBV18 and J usage is TRBJ1-4; 10 bases map to TRBD1. The V gene's germline CDR1 is KGHSH and CDR2 LQKENI. The CDR3 extends over 14 amino acids. V lost 2 bases, J lost 6 bases, and 0 bases stayed unmatched. The DNA of the CDR3 is TGTGCCAGCTCACCAGGGACAGGGGATGAAAAACTGTTTTTT. It specifies CASSPGTGDEKLFF.

The rearrangement links TRBV11-3 to TRBJ2-3; 8 nucleotides align to TRBD1. The trim removed 0 bases at V and 1 base at J, leaving 6 bases unmatched. The CDR3 covers 17 residues. The germline CDR1 and CDR2 sequences are SGHNT and YENEEA. This CDR3 is CASSLDGQGGGTDTQYF. As DNA, the CDR3 is TGTGCCAGCAGCTTAGATGGACAGGGCGGCGGCACAGATACGCAGTATTTT.

The table lists this clone with a few counts. This chain uses TRBV9 with TRBJ2-2; TRBD2 matches 7 bases. Germline V gene lookup returns CDR1 SGDLS and CDR2 YYNGEE. This CDR3 comprises 17 residues. The junction had 8 bases not matched to a gene; V was cut back by 3 bases and J by 0 bases. The CDR3 DNA is TGTGCCAGCAGCGCTTCACGGACTAGTTCGAACACCGGGGAGCTGTTTTTT. Amino acid sequence: CASSASRTSSNTGELFF.

The V and J genes are TRBV29-1 and TRBJ1-4; D is undetermined. The CDR3 is 11 amino acids. V was shortened by 4 bases and J by 6 bases, with 6 bases between the two germline ends. In germline, CDR1 is SQVTM, CDR2 ANQGSEA. The CDR3 loop is CSVALDEKLFF. Written as DNA, the CDR3 is TGCAGCGTTGCCTTGGATGAAAAACTGTTTTTT.

The chain joins TRBV18 to TRBJ1-1; tentative D call: TRBD1 (6 bases). Trimming cost V 3 bases and J 5 bases, with 13 bases left between them. CDR1 and CDR2 (germline): KGHSH, LQKENI. CDR3 length: 14 residues. The CDR3 DNA reads as TGTGCCAGCTCACCCCAAGGGGGGTTAACTGAAGCTTTCTTT. Its protein is CASSPQGGLTEAFF. Drawing the rest from reference TRBV18 and TRBJ1-1, the complete variable domain is NAGVMQNPRHLVRRRGQEARLRCSPMKGHSHVYWYRQLPEEGLKFMVYLQKENIIDESGMPKERFSAEFPKEGPSILRIQQVVRGDSAAYFCASSPQGGLTEAFFGQGTRLTVV.

In its sample, this clone was seen a few times. The V and J genes are TRBV7-6 and TRBJ2-3, with D possibly being TRBD1 or TRBD2 (5 bases each). V was pared by 0 bases and J by 3 bases, with 10 bases between. The CDR3 is 15 residues long. Germline CDR1 SGHVS, CDR2 FNYEAQ. CDR3 DNA: TGTGCCAGCAGCTTAGCCCCGGGGCAAACAGATACGCAGTATTTT. This translates into CASSLAPGQTDTQYF.

This sequence joins TRBV28 and TRBJ1-2; D not certain. The CDR3 has 16 amino acids. Between the trimmed V and J ends, which lost 4 bases and 3 bases, there was a span of 18 bases. In germline, CDR1 is MDHEN, CDR2 SYDVKM. DNA for the CDR3: TGTGCCAGCAGTTCCACGTATGGTGCAACTTACTATGGCTACACCTTC. Translating it yields CASSSTYGATYYGYTF.

This clone was detected a few times. The chain joins TRBV7-2 to TRBJ2-5; tentatively, D is TRBD1 (5 bases). The germline CDR1 and CDR2 sequences are SGHTA and FQGNSA. Trimming took 4 bases from V and 1 from J, leaving 10 bases between them. This CDR3 has 14 amino acids. CDR3 nucleotides: TGTGCCAGCAGCTCGGACAATGCCCAAGAGACCCAGTACTTC. It translates to CASSSDNAQETQYF.

Regarding this clone: A read error may produce the germline difference seen at one junction end. V usage is TRBV5-6 and J usage is TRBJ2-5; no reliable D call. CDR1 and CDR2 from the germline V gene are SGHDT and YYEEEE. The CDR3 runs 11 residues. The CDR3: CARSTAQTQYF. CDR3 nucleotides: TGTGCCCGCAGCACCGCGCAGACCCAGTACTTC. Complete variable domain (other parts from reference TRBV5-6 and TRBJ2-5): DAGVTQSPTHLIKTRGQQVTLRCSPKSGHDTVSWYQQALGQGPQFIFQYYEEEERQRGNFPDRFSGHQFPNYSSELNVNALLLGDSALYLCARSTAQTQYFGPGTRLLVL.

Many counts were recorded for this clone. The rearrangement joins TRBV9 to TRBJ2-5, with a weak D call TRBD1 (5 bases). The V gene lost 3 bases and the J gene lost 5 bases, with 17 bases spanning the gap. Per the germline V gene, CDR1 is SGDLS and CDR2 is YYNGEE. The CDR3 has 15 amino acids. The CDR3 DNA reads TGTGCCAGCAGCGAGGGGCCCCATGGGCGGGAGACCCAGTACTTC. This sequence encodes CASSEGPHGRETQYF.

This clone was picked up a small number of times. This chain uses TRBV14 with TRBJ2-1, with 8 bases lining up with TRBD1. CDR1 is SGHDN, CDR2 FVKESK, per germline. The trim removed 4 bases at V and 4 bases at J, leaving 12 bases unmatched. The CDR3 consists of 17 residues. CDR3 nucleotide sequence: TGTGCCAGCAGCCGGGACAGGCGGTCCCTAGGGTACAATGAGCAGTTCTTC. Its translation is CASSRDRRSLGYNEQFF. Full variable domain (rest looked up from reference TRBV14 and TRBJ2-1): EAGVTQFPSHSVIEKGQTVTLRCDPISGHDNLYWYRRVMGKEIKFLLHFVKESKQDESGMPNNRFLAERTGGTYSTLKVQPAELEDSGVYFCASSRDRRSLGYNEQFFGPGTRLTVL.

This clone was recorded a few times. A read error may account for a junction end that differs from germline. The chain uses TRBV27 and TRBJ2-1; either TRBD1 or TRBD2 may fit D (5 bases each). The CDR3 length is 15 residues. The germline V gene has CDR1 MNHEY and CDR2 SMNVEV (reference sequence). The DNA for the CDR3 is TGTGCCAGCAGTTTAGGTTCAAGGGGACGCCTCCCCTTGATCTTC. Encoded protein: CASSLGSRGRLPLIF.